What follows describes a single T cell receptor beta chain. This receptor's antigen is unknown. Nothing much larger sits one base from this clone, and base qualities are not available. Cut back by 7 bases and 7 bases, the V and J ends lie 22 bases apart. The germline V gene (reference sequence) specifies SEHNR as CDR1 and FQNEAQ as CDR2. From cysteine to phenylalanine, the CDR3 is 15 amino acids long. Here the CDR3 DNA is all that survives: 45 bases in frame from base 1. This specimen belongs to a study of CD8+CD57+ T cells in acquired aplastic anemia (dated by TCRdb to the late 2010s). About the investigation overall: Extracted DNA from sorted CD4+ and CD8+ cells averaged approximately 3.4 ug, ranging from about 0.18 to 27.4 ug. CD8+CD57+ expansion was defined as a frequency above the mean frequency observed in healthy subjects. General conclusions and limits of the study: Approximately 27 CD8+ CDR3 sequences were found in both patients and controls but appeared to be highly expressed in patients and within the immunodominant clones of the patients. Between patients and healthy controls, no significant difference in CD8+ Simpson's diversity was found (P=0.060).

Genomic DNA served as template for TCR beta VDJ combination and CDR3 sequence profiling. An Illumina HiSeq 2000 was used for TCR repertoire sequencing. As for the original processing: TRBV/TRBJ rearrangement plots, CDR3 size and DJ length profiles, and Simpson's diversity index were used to assess repertoires. The most abundant DNA sequence in the deep sequencing data was taken as the immunodominant clone. CDR3 amino acid sequences were checked for sharing between subjects and were compared against published repertoires and the VDJdb database. TCRdb reprocessed the public reads (quality trimming at Q25 with fastp, clone calling with MiXCR) and kept in-frame beta chains. Records with the same CDR3 protein are collapsed into one entry carrying the most frequent genes and DNA. These V and J calls originate from TCRdb's pipeline instead of the authors' own analysis. The sample table records about 290,000 distinct CDR3 sequences; roughly 53% of these occur just once. The ten top clones hold under 1.5% of the sample.

The patients picked for sequencing were ones in whom flow cytometry had shown an expansion of CD8+CD57+ cells. All patients had severe acquired aplastic anemia diagnosed by International Study of Aplastic Anemia and Agranulocytosis and Camitta criteria. No patient had received any therapy when blood was sampled. The study deep-sequenced TCR repertoires of sorted CD4+ and CD8+ blood T cells from severe aplastic anemia patients and healthy subjects. In the USA, patient enrollment took place under clinicaltrials.gov protocols 00001620, 01623167, 00001397, 00071045, 00081523 and 00961064. Ficoll-Paque density gradient centrifugation was used to isolate peripheral blood mononuclear cells. Before DNA was extracted, CD4+ and CD8+ T cells were sorted using either FACS or magnetic beads.

Sequencing was done on a sample of sorted CD4+, CD8+, or CD8+CD57+ T cells (not recorded which) from PBMCs. The TCR originated in a human donor with aplastic anemia. The rearrangement combines TRBV7-9 with TRBJ2-5; TRBD2 is perhaps the D gene, given 6 matching bases. The DNA sequence is TGTGCCAGCACCTTGGCCCACTACCAGGGAGGGACCCAGTACTTC. Its product reads: CASTLAHYQGGTQYF.